One and the same sample provided the 11 T cell receptor beta chains below, sequenced in a study of identical twins. TCRdb reprocessed the 5' RACE reads with MiXCR, giving one entry per CDR3 protein. The sample records approximately 210,000 distinct CDR3 sequences, under 8.5% being singletons. The same sample was also studied in work on T cells expressing NK-cell markers.

The sequencing input was CD8+ T cells sorted from blood. The origin of the receptors is a woman aged 18 to 35 in good health.

This clonotype was counted at least ten times. The chain has TRBV5-5 and TRBJ2-1; weak D call: TRBD1 (6 bases). The CDR3 has 15 amino acids. Germline-derived CDR1 and CDR2 are SGHKS and YYEKEE (reference sequence). V lost 4 bases and J lost 7, with 18 bases in between. CDR3 in amino acids: CASSPPGTQRNEQFF. In nucleotides, the CDR3 is TGTGCCAGCAGCCCTCCCGGGACACAGAGAAATGAGCAGTTCTTC. The variable domain in full, completed from reference TRBV5-5 and TRBJ2-1, reads DAGVTQSPTHLIKTRGQQVTLRCSPISGHKSVSWYQQVLGQGPQFIFQYYEKEERGRGNFPDRFSARQFPNYSSELNVNALLLGDSALYLCASSPPGTQRNEQFFGPGTRLTVL.

This clonotype was counted only a few times. The chain joins TRBV6-2 or TRBV6-3 to TRBJ2-1, with 9 bases aligning to TRBD2. Germline CDR1 MNHEY, CDR2 SVGEGT. This CDR3 has 16 amino acids. Losses at the gene ends were 5 bases for V and 8 bases for J; bases not matched to a gene: 13. The DNA for the CDR3 is TGTGCCAGCAGTCGCTCCCCCAGCGGGAGGAGCGATGAGCAGTTCTTC. This gives the protein CASSRSPSGRSDEQFF.

This clonotype was counted a few times. The chain couples TRBV5-1 to TRBJ2-1; 8 bases map to TRBD2. Germline CDR1 and CDR2: SGHRS and YFSETQ. The CDR3 has 17 residues. With V trimmed by 0 bases and J by 9 bases, 14 bases remained unmatched. CDR3 DNA sequence: TGCGCCAGCAGCTTGGCTTGGCGGGAGGCCCACCAAGGTGAGCAGTTCTTC. Encoded protein: CASSLAWREAHQGEQFF.

This sequence joins TRBV9 and TRBJ2-7; 9 bases agree with TRBD2. The germline V gene has CDR1 SGDLS and CDR2 YYNGEE. With 3 bases clipped from V and 5 bases from J, the junction kept 6 bases outside the gene matches. The CDR3 has 14 amino acids. The DNA for the CDR3 is TGTGCCAGCAGCGGAGGGGCTAGCGGGAACGAGCAGTACTTC. Translation: CASSGGASGNEQYF. Using reference TRBV9 and TRBJ2-7 for the parts outside the CDR3, the full variable domain is DSGVTQTPKHLITATGQRVTLRCSPRSGDLSVYWYQQSLDQGLQFLIQYYNGEERAKGNILERFSAQQFPDLHSELNLSSLELGDSALYFCASSGGASGNEQYFGPGTRLTVT.

The rearrangement joins TRBV6-1 to TRBJ2-2, with TRBD2 matching over 7 bases. The CDR3 has 17 residues. The ends lost 5 bases at V and 0 bases at J; junction bases unmatched: 9. The germline V gene has CDR1 MNHNS and CDR2 SASEGT. CDR3 amino acids: CASSPPERGTNTGELFF. The CDR3 DNA reads TGTGCCAGCAGTCCCCCCGAGCGGGGAACGAACACCGGGGAGCTGTTTTTT.

The rearrangement uses TRBV7-8 and TRBJ2-5, with D maybe TRBD2 (6 bases). V dropped 5 bases and J dropped 2 bases, with 12 bases sitting between them. Germline CDR1 reads SGHVS; CDR2 reads FQNEAQ. The CDR3 runs 14 residues. This CDR3 is CASSPGEAQETQYF. Here the CDR3 DNA reads TGTGCCAGCAGCCCCGGGGAGGCACAAGAGACCCAGTACTTC. Combining the CDR3 with reference TRBV7-8 and TRBJ2-5 gives the whole variable domain GAGVSQSPRYKVAKRGQDVALRCDPISGHVSLFWYQQALGQGPEFLTYFQNEAQLDKSGLPSDRFFAERPEGSVSTLKIQRTQQEDSAVYLCASSPGEAQETQYFGPGTRLLVL.

This clonotype was seen repeatedly, ten times or more. This chain joins TRBV4-3 and TRBJ1-1, with D maybe TRBD1 (6 bases). There are 15 residues in the CDR3. Per germline, CDR1 LGHNA and CDR2 YSLEER. V lost 2 bases, J lost 13 bases, and 23 bases lay in between. The CDR3 is CASSQRLFSGGDLFF. CDR3 nucleotides: TGCGCCAGCAGCCAACGACTGTTTTCGGGGGGCGACCTTTTCTTT.

The chain recombines TRBV7-9 with TRBJ2-1, with TRBD2 identical over 10 bases. The length of the CDR3 is 17 residues. The junction had 12 bases not matched to a gene; V was cut back by 3 bases and J by 7 bases. Germline lookup yields CDR1 SEHNR and CDR2 FQNEAQ (reference sequence). For the CDR3, the DNA is TGTGCCAGCAGCTTCATAGGAGCGGGAGGGCCGCGGAATGAGCAGTTCTTC. Protein sequence: CASSFIGAGGPRNEQFF.

The rearrangement uses TRBV11-2 and TRBJ2-2; D gene unclear. The germline V gene has CDR1 SGHAT and CDR2 FQNNGV. The CDR3 is 14 residues long. Trimming removed 2 bases from V and 4 bases from J, with 8 bases in between. The CDR3 sequence is CASSLFRFTGELFF. The CDR3 coding sequence is TGTGCCAGCAGCTTATTTCGGTTCACCGGGGAGCTGTTTTTT.

V gene TRBV27 combines with J gene TRBJ2-3; TRBD1 matches at 9 bases. Germline values: CDR1 MNHEY, CDR2 SMNVEV (reference sequence). The ends lost 3 bases at V and 4 bases at J; junction bases unmatched: 8. This CDR3 has 16 residues. The CDR3 loop is CASSLSGTGLPDTQYF. CDR3 coding DNA: TGTGCCAGCAGTTTGTCCGGGACAGGGCTTCCAGATACGCAGTATTTT.

V gene TRBV27 combines with J gene TRBJ1-3; TRBD1 matches at 9 bases. J was trimmed by 1 base and V by 5 bases; bases with no gene match: 9. This CDR3 has 17 residues. Germline V lookup: CDR1 MNHEY, CDR2 SMNVEV (reference sequence). The CDR3 loop is CASSPRDREGSGNTIYF. The CDR3 DNA sequence: TGTGCCAGCAGTCCTAGGGACAGGGAAGGGTCTGGAAACACCATATATTTT.